The rows below give T cell receptor beta chains drawn from one sample of a study of cytomegalovirus exposure and HLA in healthy donors. TCRdb's table, derived via immunoSEQ multiplex PCR, lists solely in-frame clones and lacks some. The data hold around 20,000 clones, with 70% to 85% observed a single time. The sequencing input was PBMCs. All receptors come from a human donor in good health. Both conserved end residues are part of each CDR3. A D gene is named only where the DNA matches it firmly. A clone size is listed for some rows: how often the clone was seen (once, few, many), or a class if it is expanded.

TGCGCCAGCAGCCTCGGAGCGGGAGGAGCCTACAATGAGCAGTTCTTC	CASSLGAGGAYNEQFF	TRBV5-1	TRBD2	16	-	TRBJ2-1
TGTGCCAGCAGTTACTCTAAGGCGGCAGGGGGAGCTTTCTTT	CASSYSKAAGGAFF	TRBV6-5	TRBD1	14	-	TRBJ1-1
TGCGCCAGCAGCCGAAGGGGGGGGGCAGAGACCCAGTACTTC	CASSRRGGAETQYF	TRBV4-3	-	14	-	TRBJ2-5
TGCGCCAGCAGTGAGCTCACGTTGACCGGAGATGAGCAGTTCTTC	CASSELTLTGDEQFF	TRBV4-3	-	15	few	TRBJ2-1
TGTGCCAGTATTGGACTAGCGAGATCCGGGGAGCTGTTTTTT	CASIGLARSGELFF	TRBV19	TRBD2	14	-	TRBJ2-2
TGTGCCAGCAGCTTAGAGAGCGGTAGCACAGATACGCAGTATTTT	CASSLESGSTDTQYF	TRBV7-9	-	15	once	TRBJ2-3
TGTGCCAGCAGTCCTCGTGGACTAGCGGGAGGGGAGCAGTACTTC	CASSPRGLAGGEQYF	TRBV25-1	TRBD2	15	-	TRBJ2-7
TGTGCCAGCATCAGGGAGGGCAGGGCCCCGTATACGCAGTATTTT	CASIREGRAPYTQYF	TRBV11-2	TRBD2	15	-	TRBJ2-3
TGTGCCAGTAGTATATACCCCCTGTGCCGGGAGACCCAGTACTTC	CASSIYPLCRETQYF	TRBV19	-	15	-	TRBJ2-5
TGTGCCAGCAGCCCGAGGGAGGGATATAAGCAGTTCTTC	CASSPREGYKQFF	TRBV2	TRBD2	13	-	TRBJ2-1
TGTGCCAGCAGTTTTCACAGGGAGGGCGAGCAGTACTTC	CASSFHREGEQYF	TRBV27	-	13	-	TRBJ2-7
TGTGCCAGCGGTCACAGAGACACTGAAGCTTTCTTT	CASGHRDTEAFF	TRBV6-5	-	12	-	TRBJ1-1
TGTGCCAGCAGCAGGACTAGCGGGGGGACAGATACGCAGTATTTT	CASSRTSGGTDTQYF	TRBV6-4	TRBD2	15	-	TRBJ2-3
TGTGCCAGCTCTTATACAGGGGGTCCGACAGATACGCAGTATTTT	CASSYTGGPTDTQYF	TRBV18	TRBD1	15	-	TRBJ2-3
TGTGCCAGCTCACCATTCGCCGGGTCCAATGAGCAGTTCTTC	CASSPFAGSNEQFF	TRBV18	-	14	-	TRBJ2-1
TGTGCCAGCAGTTTAGTGGAGGCTAGCGGATTTTACAATGAGCAGTTCTTC	CASSLVEASGFYNEQFF	TRBV27	TRBD2	17	-	TRBJ2-1
TGTGCCAGCAGTTTGAGTACAGAGAACACTGAAGCTTTCTTT	CASSLSTENTEAFF	TRBV27	-	14	-	TRBJ1-1
TGTGCCAGCGCACGACAGAGACAGACGAACACTGAAGCTTTCTTT	CASARQRQTNTEAFF	TRBV2	-	15	-	TRBJ1-1
TGTGCCAGCTCACCGGGACAGGGAACCACAGATACGCAGTATTTT	CASSPGQGTTDTQYF	TRBV18	TRBD1	15	-	TRBJ2-3
TGTGCCAGCTCACCACTTCCACTAGGATCGGGTGAGCAGTTCTTC	CASSPLPLGSGEQFF	TRBV18	-	15	-	TRBJ2-1
TGCGCCAGCAGTGATTCGGGAGGGCCGAGGACAGATACGCAGTATTTT	CASSDSGGPRTDTQYF	TRBV10-1	TRBD2	16	-	TRBJ2-3
TGTGCCAGCAGTGAGGGACTAGCGGAAGAGACCCAGTACTTC	CASSEGLAEETQYF	TRBV6-1	TRBD2	14	-	TRBJ2-5
TGTGCCAGCAGCTTGCTAGCGGACGGCGGGGAGCTGTTTTTT	CASSLLADGGELFF	TRBV5-4	TRBD2	14	-	TRBJ2-2
TGTGCCAGCAGCTCGGGACAGGGAGGGATTCTACCTGAAAAACTGTTTTTT	CASSSGQGGILPEKLFF	TRBV11-2	TRBD1	17	-	TRBJ1-4
TGTGCCAGCAGCCAAGATCGAGCGGGAGGGTACGAGCAGTACTTC	CASSQDRAGGYEQYF	TRBV14	TRBD2	15	once	TRBJ2-7
TGTGCCAGCTCACCATGGGCTAGCGGGAGTCGCACAGATACGCAGTATTTT	CASSPWASGSRTDTQYF	TRBV18	TRBD2	17	-	TRBJ2-3
TGTGCCAGCACCCTTAGCGGGAGTAACACCGGGGAGCTGTTTTTT	CASTLSGSNTGELFF	TRBV5-6	TRBD2	15	-	TRBJ2-2
TGTGCCAGCAATCCCCAAAGAGGACAGGGGGCTAACAATGAGCAGTTCTTC	CASNPQRGQGANNEQFF	TRBV7-2	TRBD1	17	-	TRBJ2-1
TGCGCCAGCAATCGACAGGGTAACTCCTACGAGCAGTACTTC	CASNRQGNSYEQYF	TRBV10-2	TRBD1	14	few	TRBJ2-7
TGTGCCAGCAGTTTATCTGGAGTGAGCAATCAGCCCCAGCATTTT	CASSLSGVSNQPQHF	TRBV27	-	15	-	TRBJ1-5
TGTGCCAGCAGCTTGGCTTCTAGCGGGTACTCCAGGGACGATGAGCAGTTCTTC	CASSLASSGYSRDDEQFF	TRBV5-8	TRBD2	18	-	TRBJ2-1
TGTGCCAGCAGCTTAGCTAGGACAGACTCGGTCGGGGAGCTGTTTTTT	CASSLARTDSVGELFF	TRBV7-6	-	16	-	TRBJ2-2
TGTGCCAGCAGCCCAAGGACAGGGCTGGGGACTGAAGCTTTCTTT	CASSPRTGLGTEAFF	TRBV9	TRBD1	15	once	TRBJ1-1
TGTGCCAGCAGCTTAACCGACATGGCGGGCACTGAAGCTTTCTTT	CASSLTDMAGTEAFF	TRBV11-2	-	15	-	TRBJ1-1
TGTGCCAGCAGCGTCGAGGGGGGGTACAGGGAAAAACTGTTTTTT	CASSVEGGYREKLFF	TRBV9	-	15	once	TRBJ1-4